A single sample is the source of the 29 T cell receptor beta chains below, sequenced in a study of blood T cell repertoires in COVID-19. Profiled with immunoSEQ multiplex PCR; TCRdb holds only in-frame clones, not every one. The table records about 120,000 clones, around four fifths of them present only once. Sequencing used peripheral blood. These receptors were taken from a middle-aged woman with acute or convalescent COVID-19.

The gene calls are TRBV6-1 and TRBJ2-1; TRBD2 matches 10 bases. V dropped 2 bases and J dropped 6; count of bases not matched to a gene: 7. The CDR3 totals 16 residues. Per the germline V gene, CDR1 is MNHNS and CDR2 is SASEGT. The CDR3: CASSESGLAVFNEQFF. CDR3 coding DNA: TGTGCCAGCAGTGAAAGTGGACTAGCGGTCTTCAATGAGCAGTTCTTC.

The chain recombines TRBV5-1 with TRBJ2-7; TRBD1 aligns across 8 bases. Germline V lookup: CDR1 SGHRS, CDR2 YFSETQ. This CDR3 is built from 17 residues. V was clipped by 4 bases and J by 7 bases; unmatched bases: 19. Written as DNA, the CDR3 is TGCGCCAGCAGCGGAATGATGGGATCGCAGGGGGCTGGGGAGCAGTACTTC. As protein: CASSGMMGSQGAGEQYF.

The rearrangement uses TRBV19 and TRBJ2-7; TRBD2 agrees at 8 bases. The CDR3 runs 18 residues. Losses at the gene ends were 3 bases for V and 0 bases for J; bases not matched to a gene: 13. Per the germline V gene, CDR1 is LNHDA and CDR2 is SQIVND (reference sequence). CDR3 nucleotides: TGTGCCAGTAGTATTCTCCCGGGGAAGCGGGGGCACTCCTACGAGCAGTACTTC. This codes for CASSILPGKRGHSYEQYF.

The chain carries TRBV5-1 and TRBJ1-1; tentative D call: TRBD1 (5 bases). The germline V gene has CDR1 SGHRS and CDR2 YFSETQ. The CDR3 runs 15 residues. Deletions cut 8 bases from V and 4 bases from J, with 21 bases between. The CDR3 sequence is CASMGGPIFATEAFF. The CDR3 DNA reads as TGCGCCAGTATGGGGGGACCCATCTTCGCCACTGAAGCTTTCTTT.

CDR3 in DNA: TGTGCCAGCAGCCCGACAGGACTCAACACCGGGGAGCTGTTTTTT. Translated: CASSPTGLNTGELFF. The gene calls are TRBV2 and TRBJ2-2; tentative D call: TRBD1 (6 bases). Germline V gene lookup returns CDR1 SNHLY and CDR2 FYNNEI. Between the trimmed V and J ends, which lost 6 bases and 2 bases, there was a span of 13 bases. The CDR3 consists of 15 residues.

The chain carries TRBV18 and TRBJ2-2; D unresolved. Germline V CDR1 and CDR2: KGHSH, LQKENI. The V end was cut by 3 bases, the J end by 6 bases, with 8 bases between. The CDR3 has 13 residues. In DNA, the CDR3 is TGTGCCAGCTCACCCCCTACCCCCGGGGAGCTGTTTTTT. Translating gives CASSPPTPGELFF. Based on the CDR3 plus reference TRBV18 and TRBJ2-2, the full variable domain is NAGVMQNPRHLVRRRGQEARLRCSPMKGHSHVYWYRQLPEEGLKFMVYLQKENIIDESGMPKERFSAEFPKEGPSILRIQQVVRGDSAAYFCASSPPTPGELFFGEGSRLTVL.

This chain joins TRBV11-2 and TRBJ2-7; 7 nucleotides match TRBD1. Per germline, CDR1 SGHAT and CDR2 FQNNGV. The CDR3 is made up of 12 amino acids. V gave up 2 bases and J gave up 9 bases; unmatched junction bases: 4. CDR3 protein: CASSLRQGGQYF. DNA for the CDR3: TGTGCCAGCAGCTTAAGACAGGGCGGGCAGTACTTC.

The CDR3 spells CASSQGGARTEAFF. Here the CDR3 DNA reads TGTGCCAGCAGCCAAGGGGGGGCGCGAACTGAAGCTTTCTTT. The gene calls are TRBV16 and TRBJ1-1; D possibly corresponds to TRBD1 (6 bases). Germline CDR1 reads KGHSY; CDR2 reads FQNENV. This CDR3 is built from 14 residues. Deletions cut 2 bases from V and 5 bases from J, with 12 bases between.

V is TRBV19 and J is TRBJ2-1, with 12 bases lining up with TRBD2. The CDR3 has 16 residues. CDR1 is LNHDA, CDR2 SQIVND, per germline (reference sequence). The V segment lost 5 bases and the J segment 4 bases; nucleotides outside the gene matches: 6. CDR3 in DNA: TGTGCCAGTAGTTTGACTAGCGGGGGCCTATACAATGAGCAGTTCTTC. The encoded protein is CASSLTSGGLYNEQFF.

This clone was seen a single time. The CDR3 loop is CASSLAGGFTDTQYF. In DNA form, the CDR3 reads TGTGCCAGCAGCTTAGCGGGGGGCTTCACAGATACGCAGTATTTT. The gene calls are TRBV11-2 and TRBJ2-3; D is perhaps TRBD2 (7 bases). Looked up from germline, CDR1 is SGHAT and CDR2 is FQNNGV. Trimming shortened V by 1 base and J by 2 bases, and 10 bases separated the two germline ends. This CDR3 is 15 amino acids long.

The chain joins TRBV15 to TRBJ1-2, with D unresolved. The CDR3 is 14 residues long. The germline gives CDR1 LNHNV, CDR2 YYDKDF (reference sequence). V lost 0 bases to trimming and J lost 4 bases, with 9 bases between them. Written as DNA, the CDR3 is TGTGCCACCAGCAGAGAAGCGGTTTCCTATGGCTACACCTTC. Translating gives CATSREAVSYGYTF.

The chain joins TRBV5-5 to TRBJ1-6, with TRBD1 matching 7 bases. This CDR3 has 14 amino acids. The germline CDR1 and CDR2 sequences are SGHKS and YYEKEE (reference sequence). V shed 4 bases and J 7 bases; nucleotides not matched to a gene: 5. CDR3 DNA: TGTGCCAGCAGCCGGACAGGCGTAAATTCACCCCTCCACTTT. Translated, it gives CASSRTGVNSPLHF.

V is TRBV6-5 and J is TRBJ1-2; D unclear. The CDR3 contains 13 residues. Per germline, CDR1 MNHEY and CDR2 SVGAGI. Trimming left V 7 bases short and J 2 bases short, with 11 bases between. Here the CDR3 reads CASKARQNYGYTF. CDR3 nucleotide sequence: TGTGCCAGCAAGGCGCGGCAGAACTATGGCTACACCTTC.

The CDR3 nucleotides are TGTGCCAGCAGCTTTGGCCGCGACAGTCCTTTATCGAATGAAAAACTGTTTTTT. This sequence encodes CASSFGRDSPLSNEKLFF. V and J are TRBV5-4 and TRBJ1-4, with D possibly TRBD1 on 5 matching bases. The CDR3 consists of 18 residues. Trimming shortened V by 2 bases and J by 5 bases, and 22 bases separated the two germline ends. Per the germline V gene, CDR1 is SGHNT and CDR2 is YYREEE (reference sequence).

V usage is TRBV18 and J usage is TRBJ1-2; 10 bases map to TRBD1. The CDR3 consists of 15 residues. The J segment lost 2 bases and the V segment lost 0 bases, leaving 0 bases of the junction unmatched. The germline V gene has CDR1 KGHSH and CDR2 LQKENI. The CDR3 nucleotides are TGTGCCAGCTCACCACCGGGACAGGGGAACTATGGCTACACCTTC. It translates to CASSPPGQGNYGYTF.

The sample holds one count of this clone. This rearrangement joins TRBV6-5 to TRBJ1-4; 7 nucleotides agree with TRBD1. This CDR3 region has 16 residues. Trimming cost V 2 bases and J 8 bases; bases outside gene matches: 11. Germline CDR1 reads MNHEY; CDR2 reads SVGAGI. The CDR3 spells CASSYDRQGVGEKLFF. CDR3 in DNA: TGTGCCAGCAGTTACGACCGACAGGGTGTAGGCGAAAAACTGTTTTTT.

The chain joins TRBV4-1 to TRBJ1-6, with 7 nucleotides matching TRBD1. This CDR3 comprises 18 residues. Germline loops: CDR1 MGHRA, CDR2 YSYEKL. J lost 8 bases, V lost 1 base, and 14 bases had no gene match. The CDR3 is CASSQADRAPSTHSPLHF. DNA for the CDR3: TGCGCCAGCAGCCAAGCCGACAGGGCTCCTAGCACCCATTCACCCCTCCACTTT.

This clone has a handful of counts. The chain joins TRBV4-1 to TRBJ1-5; D is undetermined. The germline V and J ends were trimmed by 3 bases and 0 bases, with 6 bases remaining between them. The length of the CDR3 is 14 residues. The germline V gene has CDR1 MGHRA and CDR2 YSYEKL. CDR3 DNA: TGCGCCAGCAGCCAGAGCTATAGCAATCAGCCCCAGCATTTT. Encoded protein: CASSQSYSNQPQHF.

This clone occurred once. CDR3 DNA: TGTGCCAGTAGTATAGATGGGACAGGGTTAGGTCAGCCCCAGCATTTT. Amino acid sequence: CASSIDGTGLGQPQHF. The J gene is TRBJ1-5, the V gene TRBV19, with 9 bases aligning to TRBD1. The CDR3 loop spans 16 amino acids. The ends lost 0 bases at V and 6 bases at J; junction bases unmatched: 6. Looked up from germline, CDR1 is LNHDA and CDR2 is SQIVND (reference sequence).

This clone came up a few times. The V call is TRBV19, the J call TRBJ1-5, with D uncertain. The CDR3 is 15 amino acids. Germline V gene lookup returns CDR1 LNHDA and CDR2 SQIVND (reference sequence). Deletions cut 3 bases from V and 9 bases from J, with 18 bases between. The CDR3 loop is CASSMLRPSRGPQHF. CDR3 DNA: TGTGCCAGTAGTATGCTTCGTCCCTCTCGGGGGCCCCAGCATTTT.

This clone was observed a single time. The gene calls are TRBV6-2 or TRBV6-3 and TRBJ2-4; D is uncertain. Germline V gene lookup returns CDR1 MNHEY and CDR2 SVGEGT. V lost 5 bases to trimming and J lost 7 bases, with 6 bases between them. CDR3 length: 11 amino acids. The CDR3 DNA reads as TGTGCCAGCAGTGTTTCGAACATTCAGTACTTC. Translation: CASSVSNIQYF.

The chain uses TRBV7-2 and TRBJ1-4, with D maybe TRBD1 (6 bases). CDR3 length: 14 residues. Germline V gene data show CDR1 as SGHTA and CDR2 as FQGNSA. V was shortened by 10 bases and J by 10 bases, with 22 bases between the two germline ends. CDR3 nucleotide sequence: TGTGCCACACATAAACAGGGAGGCGGGGGAAAACTGTTTTTT. It encodes CATHKQGGGGKLFF.

This clone was detected a few times. The CDR3 protein is CAIMGQGGSKTPYEQYF. In DNA, the CDR3 is TGTGCCATCATGGGACAGGGGGGGAGCAAAACCCCTTACGAGCAGTACTTC. The chain joins TRBV10-3 to TRBJ2-7, with 11 positions matching TRBD1. Germline CDR1 and CDR2: ENHRY and SYGVKD. The CDR3 sequence is 17 residues long. V was pared by 7 bases and J by 4 bases, with 15 bases of the junction left unmatched.

V gene TRBV3-1 (or the pseudogene TRBV3-2) combines with J gene TRBJ1-1; 8 bases match TRBD1. The V gene's germline CDR1 is LGHDT and CDR2 YNNKEL (reference sequence). J was trimmed by 1 base and V by 4 bases; bases with no gene match: 2. The CDR3 has 14 residues. CDR3: CASSLGQGNTEAFF. The CDR3, as DNA: TGTGCCAGCAGCCTAGGACAGGGGAACACTGAAGCTTTCTTT.

This chain uses TRBV10-2 with TRBJ2-3; 9 bases line up with TRBD1. This CDR3 region has 14 residues. Trimming at V came to 5 bases and at J to 1 base, leaving 1 base not matched to a gene. Per the germline V gene, CDR1 is WSHSY and CDR2 is SAAADI. This chain's CDR3 is CASSWTGGTDTQYF. The CDR3 DNA is TGCGCCAGCAGTTGGACAGGGGGCACAGATACGCAGTATTTT.

The J gene is TRBJ1-1, the V gene TRBV19; maybe TRBD1 (6 bases). The CDR3 totals 15 residues. CDR1 and CDR2 (germline): LNHDA, SQIVND (reference sequence). With 5 bases removed from V and 0 bases from J, the gap between germline ends came to 13 bases. CDR3 loop: CASSSQQGMNTEAFF. CDR3 nucleotides: TGTGCCAGTAGTTCGCAACAGGGTATGAACACTGAAGCTTTCTTT.

The chain recombines TRBV7-9 with TRBJ1-6; D is undetermined. Germline V gene sequence: CDR1 SEHNR, CDR2 FQNEAQ (reference sequence). The CDR3 is 14 residues long. The V end lost 5 bases, the J end lost 8 bases, and 13 bases lay between the germline ends. This CDR3 is CASSLPLMDSPLHF. The CDR3 bases are TGTGCCAGCAGCCTACCCCTTATGGATTCACCCCTCCACTTT. The variable domain in full, completed from reference TRBV7-9 and TRBJ1-6, reads DTGVSQNPRHKITKRGQNVTFRCDPISEHNRLYWYRQTLGQGPEFLTYFQNEAQLEKSRLLSDRFSAERPKGSFSTLEIQRTEQGDSAMYLCASSLPLMDSPLHFGNGTRLTVT.

The chain links TRBV6-5 to TRBJ2-7, with 11 bases identical to TRBD1. The germline CDR1 and CDR2 sequences are MNHEY and SVGAGI. The CDR3 covers 16 residues. Trimming at V came to 2 bases and at J to 4 bases, leaving 7 bases not matched to a gene. The CDR3 coding sequence is TGTGCCAGCAGTTACCTCCGGACAGGGGGCGCGTACGAGCAGTACTTC. It is translated as CASSYLRTGGAYEQYF.

The J gene is TRBJ1-1, the V gene TRBV29-1, with TRBD1 as a possible D gene (6 bases). Germline V CDR1 and CDR2: SQVTM, ANQGSEA. Trimming took 5 bases from V and 0 from J, leaving 10 bases between them. CDR3 length: 13 residues. The CDR3 spells CSVYGQLNTEAFF. The CDR3 nucleotides read TGCAGCGTTTATGGACAGCTGAACACTGAAGCTTTCTTT.